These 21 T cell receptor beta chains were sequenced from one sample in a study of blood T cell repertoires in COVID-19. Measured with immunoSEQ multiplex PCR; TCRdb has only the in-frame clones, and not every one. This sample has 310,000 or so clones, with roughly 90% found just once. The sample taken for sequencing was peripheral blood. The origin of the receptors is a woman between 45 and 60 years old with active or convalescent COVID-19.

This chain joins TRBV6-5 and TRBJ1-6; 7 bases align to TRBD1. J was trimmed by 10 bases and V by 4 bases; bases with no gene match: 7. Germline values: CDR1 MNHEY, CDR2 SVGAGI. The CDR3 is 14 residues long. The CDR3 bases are TGTGCCAGCAGTTTCAGGGGGGATTTCTCACCCCTCCACTTT. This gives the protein CASSFRGDFSPLHF.

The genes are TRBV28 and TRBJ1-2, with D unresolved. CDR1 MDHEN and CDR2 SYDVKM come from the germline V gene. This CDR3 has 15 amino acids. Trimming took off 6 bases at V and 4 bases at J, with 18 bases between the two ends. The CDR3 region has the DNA TGTGCCAGCAGCCGCGGCGGTGGCGGGGTCTATGGCTACACCTTC. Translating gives CASSRGGGGVYGYTF.

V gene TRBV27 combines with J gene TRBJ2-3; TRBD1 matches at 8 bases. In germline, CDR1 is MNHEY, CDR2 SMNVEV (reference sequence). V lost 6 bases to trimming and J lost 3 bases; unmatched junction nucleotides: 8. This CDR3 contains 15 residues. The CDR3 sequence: CASRSGQGGTDTQYF. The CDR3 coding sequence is TGTGCCAGCAGGTCTGGACAGGGAGGAACAGATACGCAGTATTTT.

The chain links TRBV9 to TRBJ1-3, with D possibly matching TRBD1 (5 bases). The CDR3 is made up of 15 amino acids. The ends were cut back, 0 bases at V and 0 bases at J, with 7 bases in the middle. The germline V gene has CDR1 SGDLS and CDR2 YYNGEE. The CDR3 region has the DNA TGTGCCAGCAGCGTAGAGGGGCTCTCTGGAAACACCATATATTTT. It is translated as CASSVEGLSGNTIYF.

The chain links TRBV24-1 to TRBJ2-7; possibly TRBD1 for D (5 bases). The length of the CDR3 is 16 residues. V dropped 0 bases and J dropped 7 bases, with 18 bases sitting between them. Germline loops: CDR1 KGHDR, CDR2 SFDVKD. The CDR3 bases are TGTGCCACCAGTGATTTGCTCGCAGGGCCCTACGTGGAGCAGTACTTC. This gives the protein CATSDLLAGPYVEQYF.

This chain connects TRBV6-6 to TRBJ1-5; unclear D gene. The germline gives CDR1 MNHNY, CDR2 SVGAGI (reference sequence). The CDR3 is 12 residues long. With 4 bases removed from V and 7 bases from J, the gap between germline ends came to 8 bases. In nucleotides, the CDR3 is TGTGCCAGCAGTTTACAGAGACAGCCCCAGCATTTT. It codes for CASSLQRQPQHF.

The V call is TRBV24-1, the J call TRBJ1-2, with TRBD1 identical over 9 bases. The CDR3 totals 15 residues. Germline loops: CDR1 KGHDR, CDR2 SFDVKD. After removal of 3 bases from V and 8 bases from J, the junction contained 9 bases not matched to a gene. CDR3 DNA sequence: TGTGCCACCAGTGATGTTGGACAGGGGACCTTCGGCTACACCTTC. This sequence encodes CATSDVGQGTFGYTF.

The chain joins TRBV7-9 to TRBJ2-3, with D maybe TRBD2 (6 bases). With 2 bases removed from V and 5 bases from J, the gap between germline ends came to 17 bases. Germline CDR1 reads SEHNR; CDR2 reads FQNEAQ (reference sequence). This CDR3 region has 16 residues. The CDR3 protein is CASSLWERETGDTQYF. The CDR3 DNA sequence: TGTGCCAGCAGCTTATGGGAACGGGAGACGGGAGATACGCAGTATTTT.

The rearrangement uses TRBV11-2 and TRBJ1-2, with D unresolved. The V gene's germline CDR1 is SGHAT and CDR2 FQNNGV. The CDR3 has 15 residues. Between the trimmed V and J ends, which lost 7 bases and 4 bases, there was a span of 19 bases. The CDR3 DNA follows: TGTGCCAGCACAAAAGGAGCATCTTATACCTATGGCTACACCTTC. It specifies CASTKGASYTYGYTF.

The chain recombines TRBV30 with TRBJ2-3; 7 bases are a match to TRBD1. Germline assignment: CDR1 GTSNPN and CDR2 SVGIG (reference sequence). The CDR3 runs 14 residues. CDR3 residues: CARDSPTSTDTQYF. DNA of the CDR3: TGTGCTCGGGACAGCCCAACCAGCACAGATACGCAGTATTTT. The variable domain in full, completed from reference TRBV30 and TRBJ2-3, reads SQTIHQWPATLVQPVGSPLSLECTVEGTSNPNLYWYRQAAGRGLQLLFYSVGIGQISSEVPQNLSASRPQDRQFILSSKKLLLSDSGFYLCARDSPTSTDTQYFGPGTRLTVL.

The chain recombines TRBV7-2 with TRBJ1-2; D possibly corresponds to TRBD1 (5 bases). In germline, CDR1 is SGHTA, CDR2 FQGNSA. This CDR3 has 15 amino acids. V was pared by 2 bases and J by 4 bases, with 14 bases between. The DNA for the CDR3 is TGTGCCAGCAGCTTATTAACAGGTTCCCGCTATGGCTACACCTTC. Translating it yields CASSLLTGSRYGYTF.

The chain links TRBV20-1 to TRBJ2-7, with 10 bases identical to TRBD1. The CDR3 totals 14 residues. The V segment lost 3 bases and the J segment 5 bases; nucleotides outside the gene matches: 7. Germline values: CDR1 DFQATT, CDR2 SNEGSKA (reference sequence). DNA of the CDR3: TGCAGTGCTAGTGGACAGGGGGTAGGTGACGAGCAGTACTTC. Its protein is CSASGQGVGDEQYF.

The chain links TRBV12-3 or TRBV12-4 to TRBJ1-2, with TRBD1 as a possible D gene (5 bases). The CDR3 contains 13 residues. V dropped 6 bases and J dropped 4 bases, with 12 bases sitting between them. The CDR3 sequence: CASRLDTFYGYTF. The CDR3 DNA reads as TGTGCCAGCAGGCTGGACACTTTCTATGGCTACACCTTC.

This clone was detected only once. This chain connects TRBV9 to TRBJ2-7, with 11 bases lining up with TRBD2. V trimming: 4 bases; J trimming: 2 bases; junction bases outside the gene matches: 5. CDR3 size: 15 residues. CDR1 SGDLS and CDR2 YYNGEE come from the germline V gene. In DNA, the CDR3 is TGTGCCAGCAGCCCTAGCGGGGGGTTGGCCTACGAGCAGTACTTC. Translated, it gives CASSPSGGLAYEQYF. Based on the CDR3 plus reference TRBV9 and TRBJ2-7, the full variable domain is DSGVTQTPKHLITATGQRVTLRCSPRSGDLSVYWYQQSLDQGLQFLIQYYNGEERAKGNILERFSAQQFPDLHSELNLSSLELGDSALYFCASSPSGGLAYEQYFGPGTRLTVT.

The CDR3 protein is CASSPQYGRSYNEQFF. Written as DNA, the CDR3 is TGTGCCAGCAGCCCCCAATATGGGCGCTCCTACAATGAGCAGTTCTTC. V gene TRBV3-1 (or the pseudogene TRBV3-2) combines with J gene TRBJ2-1; D remains unclear. V was cut by 4 bases and J by 0 bases, with 13 bases left in between. CDR3 size: 16 residues. The V gene's germline CDR1 is LGHDT and CDR2 YNNKEL (reference sequence).

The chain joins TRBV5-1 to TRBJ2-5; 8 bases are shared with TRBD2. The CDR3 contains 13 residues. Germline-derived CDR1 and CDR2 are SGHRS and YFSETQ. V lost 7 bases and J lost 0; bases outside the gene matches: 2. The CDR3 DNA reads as TGCGCCAGCGCGGGGGGAGACCAAGAGACCCAGTACTTC. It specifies CASAGGDQETQYF.

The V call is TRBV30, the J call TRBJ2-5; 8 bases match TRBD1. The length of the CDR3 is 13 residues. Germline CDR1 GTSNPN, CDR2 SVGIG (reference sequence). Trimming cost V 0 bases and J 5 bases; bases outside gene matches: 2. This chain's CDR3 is CAWSVQGAETQYF. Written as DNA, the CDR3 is TGTGCCTGGAGTGTCCAGGGGGCCGAGACCCAGTACTTC.

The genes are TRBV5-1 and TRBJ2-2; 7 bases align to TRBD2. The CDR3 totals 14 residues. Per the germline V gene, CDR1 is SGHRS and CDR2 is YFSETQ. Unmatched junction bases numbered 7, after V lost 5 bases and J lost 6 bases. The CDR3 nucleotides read TGCGCCAGCAGATGGGAGGGATTAGCCGGGGAGCTGTTTTTT. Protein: CASRWEGLAGELFF. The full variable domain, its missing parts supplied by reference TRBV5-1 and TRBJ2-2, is KAGVTQTPRYLIKTRGQQVTLSCSPISGHRSVSWYQQTPGQGLQFLFEYFSETQRNKGNFPGRFSGRQFSNSRSEMNVSTLELGDSALYLCASRWEGLAGELFFGEGSRLTVL.

The DNA of the CDR3 is TGTGCCAGCAGCCCCGACGGTACCGACTGGTACGGGAACACCGGGGAGCTGTTTTTT. Translation gives CASSPDGTDWYGNTGELFF. The genes are TRBV7-2 and TRBJ2-2; D is undetermined. V dropped 5 bases and J dropped 1 base, with 23 bases sitting between them. Germline-derived CDR1 and CDR2 are SGHTA and FQGNSA. The CDR3 covers 19 residues. Complete variable domain (other parts from reference TRBV7-2 and TRBJ2-2): GAGVSQSPSNKVTEKGKDVELRCDPISGHTALYWYRQSLGQGLEFLIYFQGNSAPDKSGLPSDRFSAERTGGSVSTLTIQRTQQEDSAVYLCASSPDGTDWYGNTGELFFGEGSRLTVL.

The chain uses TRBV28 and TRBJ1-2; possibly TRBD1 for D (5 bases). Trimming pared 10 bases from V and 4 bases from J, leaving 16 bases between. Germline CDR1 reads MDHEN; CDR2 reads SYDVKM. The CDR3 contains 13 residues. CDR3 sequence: CATPDDRTYGYTF. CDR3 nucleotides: TGTGCCACTCCAGATGACAGAACCTATGGCTACACCTTC.

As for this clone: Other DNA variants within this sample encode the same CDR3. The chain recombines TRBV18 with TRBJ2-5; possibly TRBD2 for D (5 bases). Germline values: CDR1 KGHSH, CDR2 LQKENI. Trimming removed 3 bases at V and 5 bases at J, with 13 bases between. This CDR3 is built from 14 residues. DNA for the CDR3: TGTGCCAGCTCACCTCCCGGGGTCAGGGAGACCCAGTACTTC. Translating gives CASSPPGVRETQYF.